The 26 T cell receptor beta chains given below trace back to one sample, sequenced in a study of shared clonotypes between healthy human individuals. Sequenced by immunoSEQ multiplex PCR; TCRdb stores in-frame clones only, minus some. The sample includes roughly 1.4 million clones, approximately 98.5% of them seen just once. Sequences were obtained from naive CD4+ T cells sorted from blood. Subset indicated: CD45RA+ positively selected. The receptors derive from a man aged 30-40 years in good health.

The chain uses TRBV2 and TRBJ1-2; 9 nucleotides line up with TRBD1. V dropped 7 bases and J dropped 8; count of bases not matched to a gene: 8. CDR1 is SNHLY and CDR2 is FYNNEI in the germline V gene. The CDR3 covers 13 residues. CDR3 sequence (DNA): TGTGCCAGCACTTGGGGACAGGGTGGCGGCTACACCTTC. This sequence encodes CASTWGQGGGYTF.

The genes are TRBV18 and TRBJ2-1; D unresolved. CDR3 length equals 15 residues. Trimming pared 1 base from V and 4 bases from J, leaving 11 bases between. Germline assignment: CDR1 KGHSH and CDR2 LQKENI. CDR3 sequence reads: CASSPLVAPYNEQFF. The DNA of the CDR3 is TGTGCCAGCTCACCACTGGTCGCACCATACAATGAGCAGTTCTTC.

The V call is TRBV10-2, the J call TRBJ2-1; D gene uncertain. The CDR3 consists of 11 residues. The germline gives CDR1 WSHSY, CDR2 SAAADI. Trimming shortened V by 4 bases and J by 7 bases, and 5 bases separated the two germline ends. The CDR3 loop reads CASSVLNEQFF. DNA of the CDR3: TGCGCCAGCAGTGTTCTTAATGAGCAGTTCTTC.

J is TRBJ1-3 and V is TRBV7-2, with TRBD1 identical over 7 bases. CDR1 and CDR2 (germline): SGHTA, FQGNSA. This CDR3 contains 14 residues. The V segment lost 4 bases and the J segment 4 bases; nucleotides outside the gene matches: 4. This chain's CDR3 is CASSSRGPGNTIYF. Written as DNA, the CDR3 is TGTGCCAGCAGCTCTAGGGGGCCCGGAAACACCATATATTTT.

This clone was seen at least ten times. J is TRBJ2-7 and V is TRBV6-1; the match to TRBD2 covers 13 bases. V was pared by 5 bases and J by 4 bases, with 11 bases of the junction left unmatched. Germline CDR1 MNHNS, CDR2 SASEGT. The CDR3 runs to 17 residues. CDR3 DNA: TGTGCCAGCAGTAAAGTAATGGGACTAGCGGGAAGGTACGAGCAGTACTTC. It encodes CASSKVMGLAGRYEQYF.

As regards this clone: Other nucleotide sequences from this sample produce the same CDR3. The V gene is TRBV7-6, the J gene TRBJ2-2; weak D call: TRBD2 (6 bases). The CDR3 covers 14 residues. Germline V gene data show CDR1 as SGHVS and CDR2 as FNYEAQ. V was shortened by 3 bases and J by 6 bases, with 11 bases between the two germline ends. The CDR3 spells CASSLGGGAGELFF. In DNA, the CDR3 is TGTGCCAGCAGCTTGGGGGGTGGAGCCGGGGAGCTGTTTTTT.

This chain joins TRBV10-3 and TRBJ1-1; no reliable D call. The germline V gene encodes CDR1 ENHRY and CDR2 SYGVKD. Trimming stripped 2 bases from V and 2 bases from J, with 12 bases between. The CDR3 sequence is 15 residues long. CDR3: CAISEPAGTNTEAFF. Here the CDR3 DNA reads TGTGCCATCAGTGAGCCGGCAGGCACAAACACTGAAGCTTTCTTT.

The chain employs TRBV9 and TRBJ1-1; D possibly corresponds to TRBD1 (6 bases). Looked up from germline, CDR1 is SGDLS and CDR2 is YYNGEE. The V end lost 4 bases, the J end lost 1 base, and 11 bases lay between the germline ends. The CDR3 has 14 residues. The CDR3 region has the DNA TGTGCCAGCAGCCCGAGAGGGGGGAACACTGAAGCTTTCTTT. This codes for CASSPRGGNTEAFF.

This sequence joins TRBV18 and TRBJ1-2; TRBD1 aligns across 9 bases. Trimming removed 1 base from V and 8 bases from J; junction bases left unmatched: 2. Germline CDR1 and CDR2: KGHSH and LQKENI. The CDR3 runs 13 residues. This CDR3 is CASSPRTGEGYTF. The CDR3 DNA is TGTGCCAGCTCACCACGGACAGGGGAGGGCTACACCTTC.

CDR3 amino acids: CASYTSWQETQYF. CDR3 sequence (DNA): TGTGCCAGCTATACGTCTTGGCAAGAGACCCAGTACTTC. The rearrangement links TRBV27 to TRBJ2-5; D remains unclear. The length of the CDR3 is 13 residues. Germline-derived CDR1 and CDR2 are MNHEY and SMNVEV (reference sequence). Trimming took off 8 bases at V and 2 bases at J, with 12 bases between the two ends.

CDR3 protein: CASSEWGGRNNEQFF. The CDR3 region has the DNA TGCGCCAGCAGTGAGTGGGGGGGAAGGAACAATGAGCAGTTCTTC. The chain combines TRBV10-1 with TRBJ2-1; 7 nucleotides match TRBD2. Germline V gene sequence: CDR1 WNHNN, CDR2 SYGVQD (reference sequence). V lost 1 base, J lost 5 bases, and 5 bases stayed unmatched. CDR3 length: 15 amino acids.

The CDR3 sequence is CSVEDNVDTQYF. The CDR3 DNA reads TGCAGCGTTGAAGATAATGTGGATACGCAGTATTTT. The chain links TRBV29-1 to TRBJ2-3; D gene ambiguous. Germline V gives CDR1 SQVTM, CDR2 ANQGSEA. With 0 bases removed from V and 6 bases from J, the gap between germline ends came to 7 bases. The CDR3 runs to 12 residues.

This rearrangement joins TRBV5-4 to TRBJ2-7; D gene uncertain. Trimming took 2 bases from V and 0 from J, leaving 12 bases between them. This CDR3 spans 15 amino acids. The V gene's germline CDR1 is SGHNT and CDR2 YYREEE (reference sequence). CDR3 loop: CASSFGPPSSYEQYF. DNA for the CDR3: TGTGCCAGCAGCTTCGGGCCCCCGAGCTCCTACGAGCAGTACTTC.

V is TRBV19 and J is TRBJ2-3; TRBD2 might be the D (6 bases). This CDR3 comprises 15 residues. Germline values: CDR1 LNHDA, CDR2 SQIVND (reference sequence). V was trimmed by 5 bases and J by 3 bases, leaving 15 bases between them. The CDR3 spells CASSPRLGRTDTQYF. In DNA, the CDR3 is TGTGCCAGTAGTCCTCGACTAGGACGGACAGATACGCAGTATTTT.

J is TRBJ2-4 and V is TRBV9, with D perhaps matching TRBD2 (6 bases). The CDR3 has 14 amino acids. V lost 2 bases to trimming and J lost 2 bases, with 8 bases between them. Germline V CDR1 and CDR2: SGDLS, YYNGEE. The DNA of the CDR3 is TGTGCCAGCAGCGTCGGGGGAACCAAAAACATTCAGTACTTC. This encodes CASSVGGTKNIQYF.

This clone was detected once. The chain employs TRBV28 and TRBJ2-1, with TRBD2 matching 13 bases. V gave up 4 bases and J gave up 9 bases; unmatched junction bases: 9. This CDR3 is built from 16 residues. Germline V gives CDR1 MDHEN, CDR2 SYDVKM. CDR3 region: CASSSGGLAGVVEQFF. The CDR3 bases are TGTGCCAGCAGTTCGGGAGGACTAGCGGGAGTGGTTGAGCAGTTCTTC.

This clone appeared a single time. The chain is built from TRBV29-1 and TRBJ2-2; 9 nucleotides line up with TRBD2. V dropped 2 bases and J dropped 8; count of bases not matched to a gene: 6. The CDR3 is made up of 14 amino acids. Germline V gives CDR1 SQVTM, CDR2 ANQGSEA. The CDR3 region has the DNA TGCAGCGTTGAAAGTCGGACTAGCGTGGGGGAGCTGTTTTTT. Residues: CSVESRTSVGELFF.

CDR3 sequence: CSVEDGPLYTQYF. The CDR3, as DNA: TGCAGCGTTGAAGATGGTCCCCTTTATACGCAGTATTTT. The chain combines TRBV29-1 with TRBJ2-3, with D hard to call. V lost 0 bases to trimming and J lost 7 bases, with 11 bases between them. Germline CDR1 SQVTM, CDR2 ANQGSEA. This CDR3 has 13 amino acids.

This chain connects TRBV18 to TRBJ2-2, with a possible D match to TRBD2 (6 bases). V was cut by 2 bases and J by 2 bases, with 15 bases left in between. From germline, CDR1 is KGHSH and CDR2 LQKENI. The CDR3 is 17 residues long. CDR3 protein: CASSPGYLGTNTGELFF. As DNA, the CDR3 is TGTGCCAGCTCACCAGGTTATTTGGGGACTAACACCGGGGAGCTGTTTTTT.

This clone showed up just once. V gene TRBV5-1 combines with J gene TRBJ2-5; D is unclear. Germline CDR1 is SGHRS and CDR2 is YFSETQ. Trimming took 1 base from V and 3 from J, leaving 7 bases between them. The CDR3 is 13 residues long. The CDR3 spells CASSLPREETQYF. The CDR3 bases are TGCGCCAGCAGCTTGCCTAGGGAAGAGACCCAGTACTTC.

The rearrangement uses TRBV27 and TRBJ2-3; D not certain. Trimming took 5 bases from V and 2 from J, leaving 8 bases between them. Germline V gene sequence: CDR1 MNHEY, CDR2 SMNVEV (reference sequence). The CDR3 is 13 residues long. CDR3 nucleotide sequence: TGTGCCAGCAGTACTACATACACAGATACGCAGTATTTT. It translates to CASSTTYTDTQYF.

The rearrangement joins TRBV7-2 to TRBJ2-7; D is perhaps TRBD1 or TRBD2 (5 bases each). CDR3 size: 13 residues. The V end was cut by 5 bases, the J end by 7 bases, with 15 bases between. Germline V lookup: CDR1 SGHTA, CDR2 FQGNSA. The CDR3 region is CASSQDTRGEQYF. The CDR3 DNA is TGTGCCAGCAGCCAGGACACCCGAGGGGAGCAGTACTTC.

The chain joins TRBV6-1 to TRBJ2-5; TRBD2 is a possible D gene (6 bases). V shed 4 bases and J shed 2 bases, with 20 bases lying between them. Germline loops: CDR1 MNHNS, CDR2 SASEGT. The CDR3 has 17 residues. The CDR3 nucleotides are TGTGCCAGCAGTGCCCTGGCAGGGTCGGGAGCGCAAGAGACCCAGTACTTC. Translating gives CASSALAGSGAQETQYF.

The rearrangement uses TRBV4-1 and TRBJ2-2; 12 bases are shared with TRBD1. This CDR3 is built from 17 residues. The ends lost 5 bases at V and 0 bases at J; junction bases unmatched: 4. The V gene's germline CDR1 is MGHRA and CDR2 YSYEKL. The CDR3 here is CASSYRDRGPNTGELFF. The CDR3 DNA follows: TGCGCCAGCAGCTATAGGGACAGGGGGCCGAACACCGGGGAGCTGTTTTTT.

CDR3 DNA sequence: TGTGCCAGCAGGGGGAGGATGGGCGAGAGCTCCTACAATGAGCAGTTCTTC. Amino acid sequence: CASRGRMGESSYNEQFF. This chain links TRBV28 with TRBJ2-1; possibly TRBD2 for D (6 bases). This CDR3 contains 17 residues. Germline assignment: CDR1 MDHEN and CDR2 SYDVKM. V was cut by 6 bases and J by 0 bases, with 18 bases left in between.

The chain employs TRBV18 and TRBJ2-7; TRBD2 matches 8 bases. Germline CDR1 KGHSH, CDR2 LQKENI. The CDR3 length is 15 residues. J lost 0 bases, V lost 6 bases, and 7 bases had no gene match. The CDR3 DNA is TGTGCCAGCTCCCTGCGGGGGGCGTTCTCCTACGAGCAGTACTTC. Translated, it gives CASSLRGAFSYEQYF.